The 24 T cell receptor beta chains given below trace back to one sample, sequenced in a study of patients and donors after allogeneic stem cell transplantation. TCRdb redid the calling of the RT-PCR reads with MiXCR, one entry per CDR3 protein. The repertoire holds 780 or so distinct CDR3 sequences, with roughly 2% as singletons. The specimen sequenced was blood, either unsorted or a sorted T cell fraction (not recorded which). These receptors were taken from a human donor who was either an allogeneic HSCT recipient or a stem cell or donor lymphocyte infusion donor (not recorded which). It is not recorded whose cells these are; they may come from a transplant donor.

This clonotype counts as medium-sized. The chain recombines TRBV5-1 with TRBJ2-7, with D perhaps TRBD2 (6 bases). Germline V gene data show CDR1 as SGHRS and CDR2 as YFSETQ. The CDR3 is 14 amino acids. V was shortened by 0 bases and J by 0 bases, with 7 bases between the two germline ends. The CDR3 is CASSLVGGSYEQYF. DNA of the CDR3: TGCGCCAGCAGCTTGGTCGGGGGCTCCTACGAGCAGTACTTC.

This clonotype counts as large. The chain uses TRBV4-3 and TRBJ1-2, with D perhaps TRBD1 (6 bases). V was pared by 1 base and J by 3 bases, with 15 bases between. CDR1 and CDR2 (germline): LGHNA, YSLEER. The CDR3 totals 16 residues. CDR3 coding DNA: TGCGCCAGCAGCCAAGGGAGAATGAGGACAGACTATGGCTACACCTTC. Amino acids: CASSQGRMRTDYGYTF.

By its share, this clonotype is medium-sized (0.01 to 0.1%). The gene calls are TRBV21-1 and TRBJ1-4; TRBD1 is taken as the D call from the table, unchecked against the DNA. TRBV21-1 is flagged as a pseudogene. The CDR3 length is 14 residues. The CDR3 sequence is CASSIRGGEEKLFF. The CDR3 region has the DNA TGTGCCAGCAGCATTAGAGGGGGCGAGGAAAAACTGTTTTTT.

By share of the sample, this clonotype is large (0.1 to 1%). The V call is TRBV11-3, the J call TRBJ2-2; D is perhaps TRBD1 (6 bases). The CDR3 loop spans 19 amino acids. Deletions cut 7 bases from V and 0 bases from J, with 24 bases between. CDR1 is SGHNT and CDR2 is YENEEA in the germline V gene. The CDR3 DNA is TGTGCCAGCACCTCCCGGGACACCCTAATTAACGCGAACACCGGGGAGCTGTTTTTT. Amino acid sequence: CASTSRDTLINANTGELFF. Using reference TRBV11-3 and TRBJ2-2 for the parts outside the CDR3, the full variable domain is EAGVVQSPRYKIIEKKQPVAFWCNPISGHNTLYWYLQNLGQGPELLIRYENEEAVDDSQLPKDRFSAERLKGVDSTLKIQPAELGDSAVYLCASTSRDTLINANTGELFFGEGSRLTVL.

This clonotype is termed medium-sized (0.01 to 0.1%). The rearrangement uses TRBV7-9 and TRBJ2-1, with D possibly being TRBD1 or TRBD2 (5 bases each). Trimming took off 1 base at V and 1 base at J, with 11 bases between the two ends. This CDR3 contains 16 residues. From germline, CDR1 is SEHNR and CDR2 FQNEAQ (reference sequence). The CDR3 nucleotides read TGTGCCAGCAGCTTAGGGGGGTACCCATCCTACAATGAGCAGTTCTTC. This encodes CASSLGGYPSYNEQFF.

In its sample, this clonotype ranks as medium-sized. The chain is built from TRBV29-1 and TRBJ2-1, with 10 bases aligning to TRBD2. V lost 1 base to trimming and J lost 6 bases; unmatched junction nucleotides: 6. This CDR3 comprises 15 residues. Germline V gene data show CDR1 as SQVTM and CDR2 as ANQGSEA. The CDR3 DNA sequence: TGCAGCGTTGAAGCGGACAGCGGGGGGGCCAATGAGCAGTTCTTC. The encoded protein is CSVEADSGGANEQFF.

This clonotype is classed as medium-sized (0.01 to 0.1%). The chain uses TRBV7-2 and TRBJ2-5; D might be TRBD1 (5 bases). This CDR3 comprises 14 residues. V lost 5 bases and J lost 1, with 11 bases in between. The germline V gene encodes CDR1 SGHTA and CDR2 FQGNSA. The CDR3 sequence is CASSETGAQETQYF. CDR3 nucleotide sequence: TGTGCCAGCAGCGAAACAGGAGCCCAAGAGACCCAGTACTTC.

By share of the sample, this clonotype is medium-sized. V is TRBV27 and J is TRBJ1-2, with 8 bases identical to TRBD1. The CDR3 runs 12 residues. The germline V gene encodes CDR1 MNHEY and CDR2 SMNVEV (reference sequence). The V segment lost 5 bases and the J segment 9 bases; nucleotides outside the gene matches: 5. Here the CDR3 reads CASSETGVRYTF. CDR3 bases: TGTGCCAGCAGTGAGACAGGGGTGCGCTACACCTTC.

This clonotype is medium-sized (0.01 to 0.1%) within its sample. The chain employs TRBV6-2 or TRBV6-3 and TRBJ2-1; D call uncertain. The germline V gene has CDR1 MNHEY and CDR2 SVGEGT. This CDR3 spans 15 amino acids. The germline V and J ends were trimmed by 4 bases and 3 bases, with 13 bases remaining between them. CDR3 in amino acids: CASSFVRLNYNEQFF. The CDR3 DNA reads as TGTGCCAGCAGTTTTGTCAGGCTGAACTACAATGAGCAGTTCTTC.

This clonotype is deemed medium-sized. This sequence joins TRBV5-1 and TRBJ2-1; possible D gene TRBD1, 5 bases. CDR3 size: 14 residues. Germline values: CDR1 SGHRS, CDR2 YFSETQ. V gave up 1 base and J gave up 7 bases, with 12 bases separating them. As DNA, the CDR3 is TGCGCCAGCAGCTTGACTCAGGGCCCTAATGAGCAGTTCTTC. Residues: CASSLTQGPNEQFF.

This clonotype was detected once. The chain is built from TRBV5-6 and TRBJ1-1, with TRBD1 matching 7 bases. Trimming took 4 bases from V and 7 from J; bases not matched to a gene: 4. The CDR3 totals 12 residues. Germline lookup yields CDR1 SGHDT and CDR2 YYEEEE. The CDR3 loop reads CASSPGGNEAFF. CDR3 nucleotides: TGTGCCAGCAGCCCAGGGGGGAATGAAGCTTTCTTT.

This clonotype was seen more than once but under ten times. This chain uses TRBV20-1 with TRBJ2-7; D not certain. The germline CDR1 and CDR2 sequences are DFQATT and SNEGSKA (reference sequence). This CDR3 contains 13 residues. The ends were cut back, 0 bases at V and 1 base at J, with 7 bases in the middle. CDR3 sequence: CSARDWESYEQYF. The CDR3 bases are TGCAGTGCTAGAGATTGGGAATCCTACGAGCAGTACTTC.

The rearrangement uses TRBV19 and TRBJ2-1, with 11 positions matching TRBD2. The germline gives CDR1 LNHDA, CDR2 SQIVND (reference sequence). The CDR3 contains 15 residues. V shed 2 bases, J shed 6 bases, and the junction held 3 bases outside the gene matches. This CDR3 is CASSILAGGFNEQFF. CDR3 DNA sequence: TGTGCCAGTAGTATATTAGCGGGGGGGTTCAATGAGCAGTTCTTC.

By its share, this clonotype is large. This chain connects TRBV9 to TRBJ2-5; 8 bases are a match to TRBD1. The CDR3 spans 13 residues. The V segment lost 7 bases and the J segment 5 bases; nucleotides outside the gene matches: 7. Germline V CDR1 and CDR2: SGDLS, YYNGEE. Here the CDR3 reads CASGGQGRETQYF. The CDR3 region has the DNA TGTGCCAGCGGTGGACAGGGTCGGGAGACCCAGTACTTC.

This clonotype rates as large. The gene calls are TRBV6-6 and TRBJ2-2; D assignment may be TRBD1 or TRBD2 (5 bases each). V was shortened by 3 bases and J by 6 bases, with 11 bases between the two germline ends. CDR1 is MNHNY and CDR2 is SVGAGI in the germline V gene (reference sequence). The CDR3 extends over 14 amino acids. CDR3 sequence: CASSYRDRPGELFF. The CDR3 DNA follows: TGTGCCAGCAGTTATAGGGACCGACCCGGGGAGCTGTTTTTT.

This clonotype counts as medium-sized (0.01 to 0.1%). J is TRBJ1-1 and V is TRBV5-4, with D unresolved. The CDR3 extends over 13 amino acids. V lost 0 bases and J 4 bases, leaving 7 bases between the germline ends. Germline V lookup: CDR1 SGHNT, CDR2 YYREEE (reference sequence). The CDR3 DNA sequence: TGTGCCAGCAGCTTGGAAGAAGCCACTGAAGCTTTCTTT. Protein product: CASSLEEATEAFF.

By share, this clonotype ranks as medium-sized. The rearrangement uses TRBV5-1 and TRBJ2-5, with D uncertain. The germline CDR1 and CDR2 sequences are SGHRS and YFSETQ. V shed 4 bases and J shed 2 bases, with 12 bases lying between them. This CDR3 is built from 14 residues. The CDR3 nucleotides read TGCGCCAGCAGCCTAAAGAGCCGGCAAGAGACCCAGTACTTC. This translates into CASSLKSRQETQYF.

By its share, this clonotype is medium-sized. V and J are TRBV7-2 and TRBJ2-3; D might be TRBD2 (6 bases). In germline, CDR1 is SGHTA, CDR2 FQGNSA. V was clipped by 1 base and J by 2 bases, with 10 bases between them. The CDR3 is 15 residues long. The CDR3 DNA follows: TGTGCCAGCAGCTTAGTGCGGGGTACCACAGATACGCAGTATTTT. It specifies CASSLVRGTTDTQYF.

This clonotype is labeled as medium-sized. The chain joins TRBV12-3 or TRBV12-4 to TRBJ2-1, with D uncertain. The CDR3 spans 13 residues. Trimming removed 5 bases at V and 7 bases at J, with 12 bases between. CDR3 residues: CASSRITENEQFF. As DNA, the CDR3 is TGTGCCAGCAGTCGAATTACGGAGAATGAGCAGTTCTTC.

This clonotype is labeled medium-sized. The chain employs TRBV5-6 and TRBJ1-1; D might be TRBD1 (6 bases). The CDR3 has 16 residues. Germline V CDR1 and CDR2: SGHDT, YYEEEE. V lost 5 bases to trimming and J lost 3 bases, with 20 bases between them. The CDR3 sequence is CASSYGVGARHTEAFF. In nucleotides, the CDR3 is TGTGCCAGCAGTTACGGGGTGGGGGCAAGGCACACTGAAGCTTTCTTT.

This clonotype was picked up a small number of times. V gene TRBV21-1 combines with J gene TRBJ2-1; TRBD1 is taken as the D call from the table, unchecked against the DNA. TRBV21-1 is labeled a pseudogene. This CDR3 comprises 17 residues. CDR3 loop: CASSKRWGQGLYNEQFF. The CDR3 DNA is TGTGCCAGCAGCAAACGGTGGGGGCAGGGCCTATACAATGAGCAGTTCTTC.

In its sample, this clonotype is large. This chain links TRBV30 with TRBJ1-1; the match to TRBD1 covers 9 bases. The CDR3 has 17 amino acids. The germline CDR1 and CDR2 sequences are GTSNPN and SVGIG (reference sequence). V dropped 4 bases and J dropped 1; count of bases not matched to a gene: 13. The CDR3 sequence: CAWITLWTGDSNTEAFF. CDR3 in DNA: TGTGCCTGGATAACACTCTGGACAGGGGATTCGAACACTGAAGCTTTCTTT. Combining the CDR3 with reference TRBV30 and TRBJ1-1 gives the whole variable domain SQTIHQWPATLVQPVGSPLSLECTVEGTSNPNLYWYRQAAGRGLQLLFYSVGIGQISSEVPQNLSASRPQDRQFILSSKKLLLSDSGFYLCAWITLWTGDSNTEAFFGQGTRLTVV.

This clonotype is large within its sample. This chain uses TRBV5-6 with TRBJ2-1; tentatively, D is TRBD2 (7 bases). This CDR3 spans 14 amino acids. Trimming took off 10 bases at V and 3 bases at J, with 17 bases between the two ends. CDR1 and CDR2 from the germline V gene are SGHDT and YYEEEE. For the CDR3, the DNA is TGTGCCTCCCTAGGGGGGGCGGGCTACAATGAGCAGTTCTTC. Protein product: CASLGGAGYNEQFF. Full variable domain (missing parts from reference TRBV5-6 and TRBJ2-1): DAGVTQSPTHLIKTRGQQVTLRCSPKSGHDTVSWYQQALGQGPQFIFQYYEEEERQRGNFPDRFSGHQFPNYSSELNVNALLLGDSALYLCASLGGAGYNEQFFGPGTRLTVL.

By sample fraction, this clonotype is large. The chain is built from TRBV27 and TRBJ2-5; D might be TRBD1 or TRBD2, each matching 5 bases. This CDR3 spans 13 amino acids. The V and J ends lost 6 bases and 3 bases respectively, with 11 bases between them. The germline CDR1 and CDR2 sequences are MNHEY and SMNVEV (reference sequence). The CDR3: CASSRGPKETQYF. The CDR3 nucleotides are TGTGCCAGCAGCCGGGGACCAAAAGAGACCCAGTACTTC.